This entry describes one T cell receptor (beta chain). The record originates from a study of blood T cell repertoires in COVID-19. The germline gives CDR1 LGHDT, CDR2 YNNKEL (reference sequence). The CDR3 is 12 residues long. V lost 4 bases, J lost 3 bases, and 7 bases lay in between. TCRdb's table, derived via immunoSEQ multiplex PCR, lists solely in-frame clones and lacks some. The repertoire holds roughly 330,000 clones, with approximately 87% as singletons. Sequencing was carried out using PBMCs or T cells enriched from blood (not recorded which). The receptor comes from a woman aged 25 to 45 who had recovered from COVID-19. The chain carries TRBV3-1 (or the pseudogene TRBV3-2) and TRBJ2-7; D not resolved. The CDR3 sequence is CASSLASYEQYF. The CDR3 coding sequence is TGTGCCAGCAGCCTCGCCAGCTACGAGCAGTACTTC.